This TCR beta chain was sequenced during a study of shared clonotypes between healthy human individuals. On the study more broadly: Three CD4 naive, three CD4 memory, two CD8 naive and one CD8 memory plate were used per donor.

Some clones are missing from TCRdb's copy, which holds only in-frame ones; the method was immunoSEQ multiplex PCR. Of about 2.4 million clones in the sample, approximately 94% are singletons; the top ten hold about 0.13%. The specimen sequenced was naive CD4+ T cells sorted from blood. Subset of the sample: CD45RA+ positively selected. The receptor was isolated from a man aged 18 to 30 in good health.

CDR3 in DNA: TGTGCCAGCACCCGGGGGGGGGCAATGGAGACCCAGTACTTC. It translates to CASTRGGAMETQYF. The V call is TRBV9, the J call TRBJ2-5, with 8 bases fitting TRBD2. The CDR3 runs 14 residues. The germline CDR1 and CDR2 sequences are SGDLS and YYNGEE. Trimming at V came to 6 bases and at J to 5 bases, leaving 9 bases not matched to a gene.